This T cell receptor beta chain was recorded in a study of T cells after yellow fever vaccination. Germline values: CDR1 MNHEY, CDR2 SMNVEV (reference sequence). This CDR3 is 15 amino acids long. Trimming took 6 bases from V and 1 from J, leaving 13 bases between them. Study-level points and caveats: Most clones from primary vaccination were detected again post-booster (just over 95% CD4, 88% CD8). FACS-sorted repertoires could harbor abundant contaminating bulk-population clonotypes.

In making TCR cDNA, 5'RACE template switching added a universal primer site and UMIs to it. One entry per CDR3 protein results from TCRdb running MiXCR on the 5' RACE reads. The sample has roughly 120,000 distinct CDR3 sequences; 6.5% to 9% are singletons. This clonotype has a count of ten or more. Antigen: not known. Sequencing was performed on CD4+ T cells sorted from PBMCs, taken more than 35 days after the first yellow fever vaccination. The chain combines TRBV27 with TRBJ1-5; D not resolved. The sequence derives from a man between 18 and 29 years old who received the YFV17D yellow fever vaccine. Written as DNA, the CDR3 is TGTGCCAGCAGCGAAGCGGCAGCGAGCAATCAGCCCCAGCATTTT. Amino acids: CASSEAAASNQPQHF.